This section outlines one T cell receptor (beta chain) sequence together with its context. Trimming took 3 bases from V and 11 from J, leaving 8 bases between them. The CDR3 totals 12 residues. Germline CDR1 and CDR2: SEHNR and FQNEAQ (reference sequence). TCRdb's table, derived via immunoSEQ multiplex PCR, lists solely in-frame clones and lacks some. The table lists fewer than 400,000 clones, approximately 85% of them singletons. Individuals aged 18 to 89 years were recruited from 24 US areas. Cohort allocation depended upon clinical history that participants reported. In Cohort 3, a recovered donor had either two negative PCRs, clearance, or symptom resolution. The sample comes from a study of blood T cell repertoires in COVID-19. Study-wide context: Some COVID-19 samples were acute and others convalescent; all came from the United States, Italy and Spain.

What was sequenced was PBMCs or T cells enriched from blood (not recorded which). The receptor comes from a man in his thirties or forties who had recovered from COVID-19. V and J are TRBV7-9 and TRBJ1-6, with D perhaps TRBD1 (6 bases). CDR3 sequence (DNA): TGTGCCAGCAGCTTTCAGGGGACACCCCTCCACTTT. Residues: CASSFQGTPLHF. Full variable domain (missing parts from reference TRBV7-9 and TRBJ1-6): DTGVSQNPRHKITKRGQNVTFRCDPISEHNRLYWYRQTLGQGPEFLTYFQNEAQLEKSRLLSDRFSAERPKGSFSTLEIQRTEQGDSAMYLCASSFQGTPLHFGNGTRLTVT.